A selection of T cell receptor beta chains follows, all from one sample in a study of a mutant IDH1 vaccine in newly diagnosed glioma. The antigens for these receptors are not known. Profiling relied on immunoSEQ multiplex PCR, and the TCRdb table lists in-frame clones only, not all of them. This table holds under 35,000 clones, more than 75% found once. This specimen consisted of PBMCs, obtained from a glioma patient whose treatment included an IDH1 peptide vaccine. These receptors originate from a man aged 45-60 years with glioma. The CDR3 runs from the conserved cysteine through the conserved F or W.

v_gene: TRBV6-1
CDR3aa: CASKGQGAIGQPQHF

v_gene: TRBV5-1
CDR3aa: CASSLSQGNTEAFF

v_gene: TRBV11-3
CDR3aa: CASSLDQVNEQFF

v_gene: TRBV25-1
CDR3aa: CASSEGQGTGGSRREAFF

v_gene: TRBV6-1
CDR3aa: CASSWHRASYEQYF

v_gene: TRBV7-8
CDR3aa: CASTGGGFGYTIYF

v_gene: TRBV19
CDR3aa: CASSDGTTHTDTQYF

v_gene: TRBV7-9
CDR3aa: CASSFGTGNSYEQYF

v_gene: TRBV7-2
CDR3aa: CASSFSGTESYEQYF

v_gene: TRBV5-1
CDR3aa: CASSLGGASEQYF

v_gene: TRBV7-2
CDR3aa: CASSLGLGGGPDYEQYF

v_gene: TRBV19
CDR3aa: CASSRREGATGELFF

v_gene: TRBV29-1
CDR3aa: CSAPKAGTIYF

v_gene: TRBV12-5
CDR3aa: CASGPYRVGNTEAFF

v_gene: TRBV18
CDR3aa: CASSPWDGSGNTIYF

v_gene: TRBV7-9
CDR3aa: CASSVQGNTEAFF

v_gene: TRBV5-5
CDR3aa: CASSLAKGNSPLHF

v_gene: TRBV15
CDR3aa: CATSRWGTGGGDTQYF

v_gene: TRBV5-1
CDR3aa: CASSRSGQDEQYF

v_gene: TRBV7-2
CDR3aa: CASSPRRRGISYEQYF

v_gene: TRBV5-6
CDR3aa: CASSRPTTDTQYF

v_gene: TRBV29-1
CDR3aa: CSVVGGITYNEQFF

v_gene: TRBV7-9
CDR3aa: CASAGTENTYEQYF

v_gene: TRBV27
CDR3aa: CASSLLRETEAFF

v_gene: TRBV27
CDR3aa: CASKQGVGYEQYF

v_gene: TRBV7-8
CDR3aa: CASSLGDSSYEQYF

v_gene: TRBV7-9
CDR3aa: CASSQGGTEAFF

v_gene: TRBV7-6
CDR3aa: CASSPYSSTDTQYF

v_gene: TRBV19
CDR3aa: CASRETGLNTEAFF

v_gene: TRBV28
CDR3aa: CASRMGENTGELFF

v_gene: TRBV6-1
CDR3aa: CASIFGGAGQPQHF

v_gene: TRBV27
CDR3aa: CASSLSLPASGTGELFF

v_gene: TRBV2
CDR3aa: CASSGDGRNTIYF

v_gene: TRBV2
CDR3aa: CASSDGGSLADTQYF

v_gene: TRBV5-6
CDR3aa: CASSSTDGFYGYTF

v_gene: TRBV6-5
CDR3aa: CASSYPWGRVIDEQYF

v_gene: TRBV6-5
CDR3aa: CASSYWGDSRDTQYF

v_gene: TRBV6-5
CDR3aa: CASSYTRGLTDTQYF

v_gene: TRBV5-6
CDR3aa: CASSLPGAEQYF

v_gene: TRBV5-1
CDR3aa: CASSLEGARDEQYF

v_gene: TRBV7-2
CDR3aa: CASSLAPGNSGNTIYF

v_gene: TRBV19
CDR3aa: CASSIDLLGQPQHF

v_gene: TRBV11-3
CDR3aa: CASSLEDDRDDEQYF

v_gene: TRBV6-1
CDR3aa: CASRGQQYEQYF

v_gene: TRBV7-2
CDR3aa: CASQGPDEQYF

v_gene: TRBV5-6
CDR3aa: CASSGTPYEQYF

v_gene: TRBV13
CDR3aa: CASSLGRQTYEQYF

v_gene: TRBV7-8
CDR3aa: CASSLERGVPEAFF